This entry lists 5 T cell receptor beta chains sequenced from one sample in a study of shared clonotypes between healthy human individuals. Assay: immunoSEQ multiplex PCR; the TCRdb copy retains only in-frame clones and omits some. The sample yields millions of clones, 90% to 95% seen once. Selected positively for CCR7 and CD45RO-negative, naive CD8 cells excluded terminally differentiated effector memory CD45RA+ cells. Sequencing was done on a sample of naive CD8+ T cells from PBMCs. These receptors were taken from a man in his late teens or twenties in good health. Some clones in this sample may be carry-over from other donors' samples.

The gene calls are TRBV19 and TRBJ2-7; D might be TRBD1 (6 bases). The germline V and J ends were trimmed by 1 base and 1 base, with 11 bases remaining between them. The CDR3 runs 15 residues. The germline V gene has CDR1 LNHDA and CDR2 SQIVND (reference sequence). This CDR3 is CASSIVPTGSYEQYF. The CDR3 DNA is TGTGCCAGTAGTATAGTCCCGACAGGATCCTACGAGCAGTACTTC. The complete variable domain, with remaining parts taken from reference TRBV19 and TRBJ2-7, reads DGGITQSPKYLFRKEGQNVTLSCEQNLNHDAMYWYRQDPGQGLRLIYYSQIVNDFQKGDIAEGYSVSREKKESFPLTVTSAQKNPTAFYLCASSIVPTGSYEQYFGPGTRLTVT.

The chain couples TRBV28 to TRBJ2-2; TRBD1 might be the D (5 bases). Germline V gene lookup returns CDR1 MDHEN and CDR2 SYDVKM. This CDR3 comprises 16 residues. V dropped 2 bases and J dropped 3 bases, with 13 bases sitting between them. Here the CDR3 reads CASSLITQVYTGELFF. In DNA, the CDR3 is TGTGCCAGCAGTTTAATAACACAGGTGTACACCGGGGAGCTGTTTTTT.

The CDR3 protein is CASSLAGGTGPYGYTF. In DNA form, the CDR3 reads TGTGCCAGCAGTTTAGCCGGAGGGACCGGACCTTATGGCTACACCTTC. The genes are TRBV28 and TRBJ1-2, with D perhaps TRBD1 (5 bases). The germline gives CDR1 MDHEN, CDR2 SYDVKM. V was shortened by 2 bases and J by 5 bases, with 18 bases between the two germline ends. CDR3 length equals 16 residues.

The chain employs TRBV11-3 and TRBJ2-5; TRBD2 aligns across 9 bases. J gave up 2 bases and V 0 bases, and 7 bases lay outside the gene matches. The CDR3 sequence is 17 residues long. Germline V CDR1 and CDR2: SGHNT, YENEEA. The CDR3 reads CASSLDPPSGEQETQYF. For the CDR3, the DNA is TGTGCCAGCAGCTTAGATCCACCTAGCGGGGAGCAAGAGACCCAGTACTTC.

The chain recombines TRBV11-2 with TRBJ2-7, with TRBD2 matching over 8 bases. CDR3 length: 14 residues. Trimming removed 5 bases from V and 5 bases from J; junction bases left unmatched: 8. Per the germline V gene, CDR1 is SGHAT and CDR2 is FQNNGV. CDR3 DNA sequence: TGTGCCAGCAGCCGGCTCCCGGGAGGGGACGAGCAGTACTTC. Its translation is CASSRLPGGDEQYF.